This T cell receptor (beta chain) is drawn from a study of spatial heterogeneity in lung cancer. Study information: Every unique TCR and UMI combination, on average, appeared more than ten times in raw reads. Findings of the study overall: Mutation tallies in tumors tracked expanded intratumoral alpha and beta TCR counts.

This clonotype has more than one count but fewer than ten. Its antigen is unidentified. TCRdb passed the 5' RACE reads through MiXCR, listing each CDR3 protein once. The sample carries thousands of distinct CDR3 sequences, 8% to 9% recorded once. J was trimmed by 5 bases and V by 5 bases; bases with no gene match: 9. Germline CDR1 reads MNHEY; CDR2 reads SVGAGI. The CDR3 has 15 residues. This sample's time point: sample taken at primary tumor resection. Whole RNA from tumor, nontumor lung or frozen PBMC was sequenced unsorted. The receptor comes from a male donor with early-stage non-small cell lung cancer. The rearrangement uses TRBV6-5 and TRBJ2-1; 7 bases line up with TRBD1. Sequenced material: lung tumor tissue, taken at surgery. CDR3 residues: CASSDIRQGNNEQFF. CDR3 DNA sequence: TGTGCCAGCAGTGATATTAGACAGGGAAACAATGAGCAGTTCTTC.